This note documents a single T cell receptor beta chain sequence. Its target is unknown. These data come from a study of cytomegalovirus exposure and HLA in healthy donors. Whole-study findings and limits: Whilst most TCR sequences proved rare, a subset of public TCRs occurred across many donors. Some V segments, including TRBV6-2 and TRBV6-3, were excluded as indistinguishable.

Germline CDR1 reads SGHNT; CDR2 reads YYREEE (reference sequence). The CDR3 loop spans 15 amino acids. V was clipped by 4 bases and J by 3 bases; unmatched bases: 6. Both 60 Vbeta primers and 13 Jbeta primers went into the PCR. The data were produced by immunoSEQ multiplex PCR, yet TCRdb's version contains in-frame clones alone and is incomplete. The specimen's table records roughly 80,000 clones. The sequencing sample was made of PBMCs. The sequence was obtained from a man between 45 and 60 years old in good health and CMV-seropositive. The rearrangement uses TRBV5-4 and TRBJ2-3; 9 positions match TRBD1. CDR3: CASSVRTGETDTQYF. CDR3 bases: TGTGCCAGCAGCGTGAGGACAGGGGAAACAGATACGCAGTATTTT.